A single T cell receptor beta chain is shown here with its context. Its antigen is unidentified. The data belong to a study of cytomegalovirus exposure and HLA in healthy donors. Vbeta (60) and Jbeta (13) primers were used in the PCR. Here immunoSEQ multiplex PCR was the method, and the copy in TCRdb shows in-frame clones only, minus some. Found here are fewer than 60,000 clones; the top ten clones hold 12%. General study results and limits: A later analysis linked a missense variant in DCLRE1C to the trimming of TCR beta V and J genes. In a later analysis, donors in an Asian-associated ancestry cluster reportedly had fewer N-insertions in productive TCRs than the cohort mean.

The CDR3 runs 14 residues. Per germline, CDR1 SGHTA and CDR2 FQGTGA. Trimming pared 1 base from V and 5 bases from J, leaving 12 bases between. This chain links TRBV7-3 with TRBJ2-7; maybe TRBD1 (6 bases). The TCR sequence derives from a woman aged 25 to 39 in good health and CMV-seropositive. What was sequenced was PBMCs. CDR3 sequence: CASSLKQGTHEQYF. The CDR3 DNA follows: TGTGCCAGCAGCTTAAAGCAGGGGACCCACGAGCAGTACTTC.